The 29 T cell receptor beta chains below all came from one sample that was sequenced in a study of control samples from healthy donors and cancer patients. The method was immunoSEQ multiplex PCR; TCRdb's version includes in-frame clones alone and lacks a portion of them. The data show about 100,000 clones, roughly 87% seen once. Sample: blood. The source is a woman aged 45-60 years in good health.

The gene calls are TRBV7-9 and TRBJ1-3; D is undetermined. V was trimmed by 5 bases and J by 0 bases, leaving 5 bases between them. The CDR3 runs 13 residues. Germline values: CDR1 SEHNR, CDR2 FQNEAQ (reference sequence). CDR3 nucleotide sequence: TGTGCCAGCAGCAGGAGCTCTGGAAACACCATATATTTT. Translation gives CASSRSSGNTIYF.

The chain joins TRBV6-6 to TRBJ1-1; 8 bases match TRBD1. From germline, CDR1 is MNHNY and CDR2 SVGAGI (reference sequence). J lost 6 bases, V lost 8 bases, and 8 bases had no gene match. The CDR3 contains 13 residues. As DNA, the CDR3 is TGTGCCAGCTTTTATCCAGGGGGCCCTGAAGCTTTCTTT. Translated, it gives CASFYPGGPEAFF.

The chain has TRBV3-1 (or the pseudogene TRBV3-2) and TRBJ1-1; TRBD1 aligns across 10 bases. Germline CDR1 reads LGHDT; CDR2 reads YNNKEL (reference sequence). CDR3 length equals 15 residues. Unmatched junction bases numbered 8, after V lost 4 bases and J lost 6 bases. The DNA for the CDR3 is TGTGCCAGCAGCCGAAGGACAGGGGGTTCCTCTGAAGCTTTCTTT. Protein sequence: CASSRRTGGSSEAFF.

The CDR3: CASSLLPPLGGLFF. In DNA, the CDR3 is TGTGCCAGCTCACTTCTCCCTCCTTTGGGTGGACTGTTTTTT. The chain is built from TRBV18 and TRBJ1-4; D is uncertain. Germline CDR1 reads KGHSH; CDR2 reads LQKENI. Deletions cut 4 bases from V and 13 bases from J, with 19 bases between. CDR3 length: 14 residues.

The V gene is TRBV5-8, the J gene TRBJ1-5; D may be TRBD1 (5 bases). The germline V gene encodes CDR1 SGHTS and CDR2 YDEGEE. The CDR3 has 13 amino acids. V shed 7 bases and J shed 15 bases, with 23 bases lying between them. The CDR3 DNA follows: TGTGCCAGCGCTATGAATGTACCAGGGAGGTGGCATTTT. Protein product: CASAMNVPGRWHF.

CDR3 amino acids: CASSLSPPFDSYPFVDVYEQYF. CDR3 nucleotides: TGCGCCAGCAGCTTGTCCCCGCCTTTTGACAGTTACCCGTTCGTGGATGTCTACGAGCAGTACTTC. The V call is TRBV5-1, the J call TRBJ2-7; D might be TRBD1 (5 bases). The CDR3 has 22 amino acids. Trimming removed 1 base from V and 3 bases from J, with 35 bases in between. The germline gives CDR1 SGHRS, CDR2 YFSETQ.

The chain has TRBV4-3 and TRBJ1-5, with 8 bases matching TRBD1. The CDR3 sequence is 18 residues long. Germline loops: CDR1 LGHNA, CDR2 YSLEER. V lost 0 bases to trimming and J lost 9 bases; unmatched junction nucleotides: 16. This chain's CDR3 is CASSQDFLPTGAGRPQHF. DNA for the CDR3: TGCGCCAGCAGCCAAGATTTTCTCCCGACAGGGGCAGGGCGGCCCCAGCATTTT.

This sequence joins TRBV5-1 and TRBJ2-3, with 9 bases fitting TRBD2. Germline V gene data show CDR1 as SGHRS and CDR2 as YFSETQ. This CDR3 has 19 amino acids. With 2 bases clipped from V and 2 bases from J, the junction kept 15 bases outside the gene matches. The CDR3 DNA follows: TGCGCCAGCAGCTTTGGCGGGGGGGCCTGGAGTCGTAACACAGATACGCAGTATTTT. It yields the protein CASSFGGGAWSRNTDTQYF.

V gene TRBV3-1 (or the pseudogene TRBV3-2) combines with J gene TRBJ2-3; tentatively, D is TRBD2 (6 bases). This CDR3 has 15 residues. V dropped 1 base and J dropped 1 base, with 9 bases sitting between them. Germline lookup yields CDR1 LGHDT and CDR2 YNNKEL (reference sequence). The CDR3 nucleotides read TGTGCCAGCAGCCAAGTTGGAGGGGGCACAGATACGCAGTATTTT. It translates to CASSQVGGGTDTQYF.

CDR3 sequence reads: CASSQGGPTEAFF. In DNA form, the CDR3 reads TGTGCCAGCAGCCAAGGGGGACCCACTGAAGCTTTCTTT. The chain links TRBV3-1 (or the pseudogene TRBV3-2) to TRBJ1-1; a weak D match, TRBD1 (5 bases). Germline lookup yields CDR1 LGHDT and CDR2 YNNKEL (reference sequence). V lost 1 base, J lost 4 bases, and 7 bases lay in between. This CDR3 has 13 residues.

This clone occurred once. CDR3 protein: CASSADKGTIYF. In nucleotides, the CDR3 is TGTGCCAGCAGCGCCGACAAGGGCACCATATATTTT. The chain uses TRBV9 and TRBJ1-3; D ambiguous. The CDR3 runs to 12 residues. CDR1 and CDR2 (germline): SGDLS, YYNGEE. Trimming removed 3 bases at V and 9 bases at J, with 10 bases between.

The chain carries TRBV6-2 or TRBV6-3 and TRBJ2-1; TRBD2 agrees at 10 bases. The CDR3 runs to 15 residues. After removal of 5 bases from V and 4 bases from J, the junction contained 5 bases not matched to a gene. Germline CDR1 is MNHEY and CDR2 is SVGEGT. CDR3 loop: CASSRGLAQYNEQFF. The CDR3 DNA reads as TGTGCCAGCAGTCGGGGACTAGCGCAATACAATGAGCAGTTCTTC.

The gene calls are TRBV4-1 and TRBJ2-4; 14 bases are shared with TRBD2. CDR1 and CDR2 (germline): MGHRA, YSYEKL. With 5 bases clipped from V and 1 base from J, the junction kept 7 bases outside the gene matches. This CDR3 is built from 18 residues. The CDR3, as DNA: TGCGCCAGCAGCACCGGACTAGCGGGGGGTGGGGCCAAAAACATTCAGTACTTC. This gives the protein CASSTGLAGGGAKNIQYF.

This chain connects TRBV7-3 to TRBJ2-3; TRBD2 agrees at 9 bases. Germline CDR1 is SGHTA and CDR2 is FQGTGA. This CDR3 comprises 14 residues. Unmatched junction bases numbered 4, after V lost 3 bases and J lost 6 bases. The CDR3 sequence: CASSFSGGQDTQYF. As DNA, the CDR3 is TGTGCCAGCAGCTTTAGCGGGGGCCAGGATACGCAGTATTTT.

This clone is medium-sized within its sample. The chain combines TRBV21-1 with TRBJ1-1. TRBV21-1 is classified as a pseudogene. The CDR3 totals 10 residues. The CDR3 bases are TGTGCCAGCAGCAAACGGTCCGCTTTCTTT. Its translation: CASSKRSAFF.

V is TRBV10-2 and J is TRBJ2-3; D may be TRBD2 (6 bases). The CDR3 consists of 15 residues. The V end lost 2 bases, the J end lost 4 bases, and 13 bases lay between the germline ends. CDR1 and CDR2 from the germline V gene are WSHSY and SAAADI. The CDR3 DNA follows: TGCGCCAGCAGTGAGAAGGGATGGGGGGCAGATACGCAGTATTTT. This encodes CASSEKGWGADTQYF.

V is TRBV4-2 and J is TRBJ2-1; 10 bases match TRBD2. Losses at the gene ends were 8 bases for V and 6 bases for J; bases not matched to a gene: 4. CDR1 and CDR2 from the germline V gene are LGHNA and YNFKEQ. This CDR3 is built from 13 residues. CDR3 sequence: CASGRTSGNEQFF. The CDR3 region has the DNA TGTGCCAGCGGCCGGACTAGCGGCAATGAGCAGTTCTTC.

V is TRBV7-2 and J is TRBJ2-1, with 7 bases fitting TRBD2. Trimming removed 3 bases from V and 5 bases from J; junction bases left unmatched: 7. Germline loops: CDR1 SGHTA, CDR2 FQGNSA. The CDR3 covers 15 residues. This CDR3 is CASSFSRGTHNEQFF. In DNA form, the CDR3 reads TGTGCCAGCAGCTTCTCGCGGGGGACTCACAATGAGCAGTTCTTC.

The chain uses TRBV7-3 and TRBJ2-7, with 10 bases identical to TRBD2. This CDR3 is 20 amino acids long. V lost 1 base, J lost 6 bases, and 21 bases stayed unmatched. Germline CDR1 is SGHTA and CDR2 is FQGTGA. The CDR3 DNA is TGTGCCAGCAGCTTAATCCCCCAGGGGGCTTTACTAGCGGGAAGACGCGAGCAGTACGTC. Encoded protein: CASSLIPQGALLAGRREQYV.

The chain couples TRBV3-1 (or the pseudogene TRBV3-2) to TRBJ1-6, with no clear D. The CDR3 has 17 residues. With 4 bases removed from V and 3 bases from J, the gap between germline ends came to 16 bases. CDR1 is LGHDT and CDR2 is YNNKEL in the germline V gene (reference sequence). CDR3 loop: CASSLLATGIYNSPLHF. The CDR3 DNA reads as TGTGCCAGCAGCCTTCTGGCGACGGGAATCTATAATTCACCCCTCCACTTT.

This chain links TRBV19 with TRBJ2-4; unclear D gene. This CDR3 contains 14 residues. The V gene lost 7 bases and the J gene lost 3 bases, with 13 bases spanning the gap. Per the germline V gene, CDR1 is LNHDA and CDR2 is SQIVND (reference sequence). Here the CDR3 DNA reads TGTGCCAGTATCGATGGCGGTCTCAAAAACATTCAGTACTTC. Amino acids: CASIDGGLKNIQYF.

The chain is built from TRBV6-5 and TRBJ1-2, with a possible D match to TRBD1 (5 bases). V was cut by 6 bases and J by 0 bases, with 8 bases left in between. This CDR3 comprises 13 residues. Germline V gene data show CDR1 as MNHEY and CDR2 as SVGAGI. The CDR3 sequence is CASSEGSNYGYTF. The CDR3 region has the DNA TGTGCCAGCAGCGAGGGGTCTAACTATGGCTACACCTTC.

CDR3 region: CASTLERAGDETQYF. The CDR3 DNA follows: TGTGCCAGCACCCTCGAAAGGGCGGGAGATGAGACCCAGTACTTC. V gene TRBV6-6 combines with J gene TRBJ2-5, with 7 bases identical to TRBD2. This CDR3 region has 15 residues. The V and J ends lost 7 bases and 5 bases, in that order; junction bases with no gene match: 13. Per germline, CDR1 MNHNY and CDR2 SVGAGI (reference sequence).

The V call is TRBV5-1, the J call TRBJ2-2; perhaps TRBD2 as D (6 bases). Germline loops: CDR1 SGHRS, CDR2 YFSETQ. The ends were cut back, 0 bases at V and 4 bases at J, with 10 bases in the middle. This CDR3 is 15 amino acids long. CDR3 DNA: TGCGCCAGCAGCTTGGGGACTACCGGCACCGGGGAGCTGTTTTTT. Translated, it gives CASSLGTTGTGELFF.

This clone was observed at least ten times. This CDR3 is CASTGMDDGSYEQYV. In DNA form, the CDR3 reads TGTGCCAGCACCGGAATGGACGACGGGTCCTACGAGCAGTACGTC. The chain recombines TRBV5-6 with TRBJ2-7; D remains unclear. The germline V gene has CDR1 SGHDT and CDR2 YYEEEE. V was clipped by 6 bases and J by 1 base, with 17 bases between them. This CDR3 spans 15 amino acids.

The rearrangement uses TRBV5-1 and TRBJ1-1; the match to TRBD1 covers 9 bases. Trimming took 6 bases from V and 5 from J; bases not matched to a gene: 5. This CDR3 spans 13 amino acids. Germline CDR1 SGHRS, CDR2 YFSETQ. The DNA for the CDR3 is TGCGCCAGCATAGACAGGGGGATGACTGAAGCTTTCTTT. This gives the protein CASIDRGMTEAFF.

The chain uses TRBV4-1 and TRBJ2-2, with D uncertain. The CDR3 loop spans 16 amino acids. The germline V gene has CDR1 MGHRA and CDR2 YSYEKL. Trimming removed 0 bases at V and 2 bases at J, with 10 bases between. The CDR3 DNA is TGCGCCAGCAGCCAAGAACGTACTTTTAACACCGGGGAGCTGTTTTTT. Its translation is CASSQERTFNTGELFF.

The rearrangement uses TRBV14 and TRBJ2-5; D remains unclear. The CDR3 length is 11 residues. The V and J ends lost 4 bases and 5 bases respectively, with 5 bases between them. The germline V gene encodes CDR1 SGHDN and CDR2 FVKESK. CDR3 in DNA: TGTGCCAGCAGCCGAGCGGAGACCCAGTACTTC. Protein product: CASSRAETQYF.

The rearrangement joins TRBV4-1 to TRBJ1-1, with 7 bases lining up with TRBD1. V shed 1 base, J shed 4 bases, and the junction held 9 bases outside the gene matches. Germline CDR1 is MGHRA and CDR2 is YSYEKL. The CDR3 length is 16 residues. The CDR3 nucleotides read TGCGCCAGCAGCCAAGGCAGGGGGGATTTGGGCACTGAAGCTTTCTTT. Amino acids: CASSQGRGDLGTEAFF.